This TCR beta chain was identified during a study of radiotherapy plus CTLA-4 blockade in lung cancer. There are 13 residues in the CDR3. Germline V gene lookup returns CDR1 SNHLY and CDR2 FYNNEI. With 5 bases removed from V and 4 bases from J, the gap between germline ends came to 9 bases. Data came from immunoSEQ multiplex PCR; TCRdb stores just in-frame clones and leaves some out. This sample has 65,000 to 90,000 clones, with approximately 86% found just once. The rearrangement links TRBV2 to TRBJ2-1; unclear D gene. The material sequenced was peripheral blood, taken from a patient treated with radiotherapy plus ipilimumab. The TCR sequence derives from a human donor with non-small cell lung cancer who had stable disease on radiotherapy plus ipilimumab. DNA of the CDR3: TGTGCCAGCAGTACGCCCGTTTACAATGAGCAGTTCTTC. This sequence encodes CASSTPVYNEQFF.